This T cell receptor (beta chain) was recorded in a study of CD8 T cells in ankylosing spondylitis. The CDR3 is 15 residues long. Germline V lookup: CDR1 MNHEY, CDR2 SVGAGI. V lost 2 bases to trimming and J lost 5 bases, with 14 bases between them. Findings of the study overall: Within ankylosing spondylitis blood, a TCR beta motif made up of several highly homologous variants appeared to be characteristic.

Notes on this clonotype: Its cognate antigen is unknown.

Scientists made TCR beta libraries using quantitative 5'-RACE with molecular barcodes. TCRdb passed the 5' RACE reads through MiXCR, listing each CDR3 protein once. The data hold hundreds of thousands of distinct CDR3 sequences, with about 12% observed a single time. Sequenced input: blood, either unsorted or a sorted T cell fraction (not recorded which). This TCR was recovered from a male donor with ankylosing spondylitis. The chain uses TRBV6-5 and TRBJ2-3; D uncertain. The CDR3 sequence: CASSYTLTRGDTQYF. DNA of the CDR3: TGTGCCAGCAGTTACACCTTGACCCGCGGAGATACGCAGTATTTT.